These T cell receptor beta chains were read from a single sample in a study of cytomegalovirus exposure and HLA in healthy donors. TCRdb's table, derived via immunoSEQ multiplex PCR, lists solely in-frame clones and lacks some. This repertoire shows more than 50,000 clones, approximately 80% found once; its top ten account for more than 2.5%. Sequencing used PBMCs. Receptors were obtained from a female donor in good health and CMV-seronegative. Both conserved end residues are part of each CDR3. Fields, in order: V gene, clone size, J gene, D gene, CDR3 protein, CDR3 DNA. A D gene is named only where the DNA matches it firmly. Rows give clone size only sometimes, using once, few, many, or a class for an expanded clone.

v_call: TRBV7-2
clone_size: .
j_call: TRBJ1-5
d_call: .
cdr3_aa: CASSFGHDQPQHF
cdr3_nt: TGTGCCAGCAGCTTTGGACACGATCAGCCCCAGCATTTT

v_call: TRBV27
clone_size: few
j_call: TRBJ2-7
d_call: TRBD1
cdr3_aa: CASTRQGNWNEQYF
cdr3_nt: TGTGCCAGCACCCGACAGGGTAATTGGAACGAGCAGTACTTC

v_call: TRBV7-2
clone_size: .
j_call: TRBJ1-2
d_call: .
cdr3_aa: CASSPPVNYGYTF
cdr3_nt: TGTGCCAGCAGCCCCCCAGTAAACTATGGCTACACCTTC

v_call: TRBV4-1
clone_size: .
j_call: TRBJ2-5
d_call: TRBD1
cdr3_aa: CASSQEPPPTTGTGRKEAQYF
cdr3_nt: TGCGCCAGCAGCCAAGAACCCCCCCCAACCACCGGGACAGGGAGGAAAGAGGCCCAGTACTTC

v_call: TRBV4-2
clone_size: .
j_call: TRBJ1-4
d_call: TRBD1
cdr3_aa: CASSQEGQANEKLFF
cdr3_nt: TGTGCCAGCAGCCAAGAGGGACAGGCTAATGAAAAACTGTTTTTT

v_call: TRBV5-1
clone_size: .
j_call: TRBJ2-1
d_call: TRBD2
cdr3_aa: CASSLGTLAGGGNEQFF
cdr3_nt: TGCGCCAGCAGCTTGGGGACCCTAGCGGGAGGGGGCAATGAGCAGTTCTTC

v_call: TRBV25-1
clone_size: .
j_call: TRBJ2-1
d_call: TRBD1
cdr3_aa: CASRTGGDYNEQFF
cdr3_nt: TGTGCCAGCAGGACAGGGGGCGATTACAATGAGCAGTTCTTC

v_call: TRBV27
clone_size: .
j_call: TRBJ2-3
d_call: .
cdr3_aa: CASSFEGETGFTDTQYF
cdr3_nt: TGTGCCAGCAGTTTTGAGGGAGAGACAGGCTTCACAGATACGCAGTATTTT

v_call: TRBV28
clone_size: .
j_call: TRBJ2-7
d_call: TRBD1
cdr3_aa: CASSPGGGVPYEQYF
cdr3_nt: TGTGCCAGCAGCCCAGGGGGCGGAGTCCCCTACGAGCAGTACTTC

v_call: TRBV4-1
clone_size: .
j_call: TRBJ1-3
d_call: .
cdr3_aa: CASSQDTRGGTGNTIYF
cdr3_nt: TGCGCCAGCAGCCAAGATACAAGGGGTGGGACTGGAAACACCATATATTTT